The 30 T cell receptor beta chains presented below share a single source sample, sequenced in a study of cytomegalovirus exposure and HLA in healthy donors. Use of 60 Vbeta and 13 Jbeta primers characterized the PCR. Profiling relied on immunoSEQ multiplex PCR, and the TCRdb table lists in-frame clones only, not all of them. This table holds some 120,000 clones, roughly two thirds found once. Sequencing was performed on PBMCs. The receptors originated from a woman aged 25 to 45 in good health and CMV-seronegative.

This chain joins TRBV5-5 and TRBJ2-1; TRBD2 might be the D (6 bases). Trimming removed 10 bases from V and 2 bases from J, with 22 bases in between. CDR3 size: 16 residues. CDR1 SGHKS and CDR2 YYEKEE come from the germline V gene (reference sequence). CDR3 sequence: CAGSNGGPPPYNEQFF. The CDR3 DNA sequence: TGTGCCGGATCAAACGGGGGTCCCCCTCCCTACAATGAGCAGTTCTTC.

The chain employs TRBV18 and TRBJ2-1; D remains ambiguous. V dropped 5 bases and J dropped 8 bases, with 13 bases sitting between them. This CDR3 is built from 13 residues. CDR1 and CDR2 (germline): KGHSH, LQKENI. CDR3 sequence: CASSSFSEDEQFF. The CDR3, as DNA: TGTGCCAGCTCAAGTTTCTCAGAGGATGAGCAGTTCTTC.

The chain uses TRBV5-3 and TRBJ2-3; TRBD2 matches at 10 bases. TRBV5-3 is an ORF for which the function is uncertain. The CDR3 length is 16 residues. V trimming: 6 bases; J trimming: 1 base; junction bases outside the gene matches: 8. For the CDR3, the DNA is TGTGCCAGAACGCCGTGGCTAGCGGGGGGCACAGATACGCAGTATTTT. It is translated as CARTPWLAGGTDTQYF.

The chain is built from TRBV4-1 and TRBJ2-2; possible D gene TRBD2, 5 bases. Per germline, CDR1 MGHRA and CDR2 YSYEKL. Trimming pared 5 bases from V and 4 bases from J, leaving 14 bases between. This CDR3 spans 15 amino acids. This chain's CDR3 is CASSLMTGLTGELFF. The CDR3 DNA sequence: TGCGCCAGCAGCTTGATGACTGGACTCACCGGGGAGCTGTTTTTT.

In this sample, this clone turned up a few times. The chain is built from TRBV28 and TRBJ1-2, with 7 bases fitting TRBD1. The V segment lost 4 bases and the J segment 6 bases; nucleotides outside the gene matches: 2. CDR3 size: 12 residues. The V gene's germline CDR1 is MDHEN and CDR2 SYDVKM. In nucleotides, the CDR3 is TGTGCCAGCAGTTGGACAGGCCATGGCTACACCTTC. Translation gives CASSWTGHGYTF.

This chain joins TRBV6-5 and TRBJ1-4, with a tentative D call TRBD1 (5 bases). CDR1 MNHEY and CDR2 SVGAGI come from the germline V gene. This CDR3 comprises 13 residues. The V end lost 6 bases, the J end lost 7 bases, and 12 bases lay between the germline ends. CDR3 coding DNA: TGTGCCAGCAGAAGGGACGGGAGTGAAAAACTGTTTTTT. It is translated as CASRRDGSEKLFF.

A word on this clone: A read error may produce the germline difference seen at one junction end. The chain uses TRBV7-9 and TRBJ1-1; perhaps TRBD1 as D (6 bases). CDR3 length equals 12 residues. The V gene's germline CDR1 is SEHNR and CDR2 FQNEAQ (reference sequence). The CDR3 bases are TGTTCCAGCAGTTGGGGGGGCTCTGAAGCTTTCTTT. Residues: CSSSWGGSEAFF.

This clone was observed a handful of times. This chain connects TRBV2 to TRBJ1-1; 7 nucleotides align to TRBD1. V dropped 7 bases and J dropped 5; count of bases not matched to a gene: 7. The CDR3 runs to 13 residues. From germline, CDR1 is SNHLY and CDR2 FYNNEI. The CDR3 loop is CASTRDSVTEAFF. The CDR3, as DNA: TGTGCCAGCACGAGGGACAGCGTAACTGAAGCTTTCTTT.

J is TRBJ2-1 and V is TRBV30; 9 bases are a match to TRBD1. Germline V gene lookup returns CDR1 GTSNPN and CDR2 SVGIG (reference sequence). With 5 bases clipped from V and 3 bases from J, the junction kept 32 bases outside the gene matches. The CDR3 is 23 amino acids. In DNA form, the CDR3 reads TGTGCCTGGTCATCTTCGGACAGGGGTTTTATATGTGGGCCATTGGGCTACTACAATGAGCAGTTCTTC. Protein sequence: CAWSSSDRGFICGPLGYYNEQFF.

The CDR3 spells CATTERQTNTEAFF. The CDR3, as DNA: TGTGCCACAACGGAGAGACAGACGAACACTGAAGCTTTCTTT. The chain has TRBV2 and TRBJ1-1; the D gene is possibly TRBD1 (5 bases). The length of the CDR3 is 14 residues. The germline V gene encodes CDR1 SNHLY and CDR2 FYNNEI. V was pared by 10 bases and J by 1 base, with 16 bases between.

There are a few counts of this clone. The gene calls are TRBV6-5 and TRBJ2-1, with TRBD1 identical over 8 bases. The germline V gene has CDR1 MNHEY and CDR2 SVGAGI. V gave up 5 bases and J gave up 6 bases; unmatched junction bases: 9. The CDR3 length is 15 residues. CDR3 nucleotide sequence: TGTGCCAGCAGTAACCCTGGACAGGGAGTCAATGAGCAGTTCTTC. Protein product: CASSNPGQGVNEQFF.

The V call is TRBV27, the J call TRBJ2-6; 9 nucleotides align to TRBD1. Germline values: CDR1 MNHEY, CDR2 SMNVEV (reference sequence). Trimming took 6 bases from V and 2 from J; bases not matched to a gene: 2. The CDR3 loop spans 15 amino acids. The CDR3 sequence: CASRQGAAGANVLTF. For the CDR3, the DNA is TGTGCCAGCAGACAGGGGGCAGCTGGGGCCAACGTCCTGACTTTC.

The V call is TRBV19, the J call TRBJ2-1; TRBD2 agrees at 11 bases. J gave up 2 bases and V 4 bases, and 7 bases lay outside the gene matches. The length of the CDR3 is 17 residues. CDR1 is LNHDA, CDR2 SQIVND, per germline (reference sequence). CDR3 residues: CASSKTSGITAYNEQFF. The CDR3 DNA reads as TGTGCCAGTAGTAAGACTAGCGGGATTACAGCCTACAATGAGCAGTTCTTC.

The rearrangement joins TRBV5-1 to TRBJ1-1; D may be TRBD1 (5 bases). CDR1 is SGHRS and CDR2 is YFSETQ in the germline V gene. Trimming stripped 6 bases from V and 3 bases from J, with 12 bases between. CDR3 length: 13 amino acids. CDR3 protein: CASNGGGDTEAFF. The CDR3 DNA sequence: TGCGCCAGCAATGGCGGGGGGGACACTGAAGCTTTCTTT. Full variable domain (missing parts from reference TRBV5-1 and TRBJ1-1): KAGVTQTPRYLIKTRGQQVTLSCSPISGHRSVSWYQQTPGQGLQFLFEYFSETQRNKGNFPGRFSGRQFSNSRSEMNVSTLELGDSALYLCASNGGGDTEAFFGQGTRLTVV.

This chain joins TRBV4-1 and TRBJ2-1, with 7 bases lining up with TRBD2. The ends lost 1 base at V and 3 bases at J; junction bases unmatched: 3. The CDR3 is 15 amino acids. Germline CDR1 and CDR2: MGHRA and YSYEKL. CDR3 coding DNA: TGCGCCAGCAGCCAAGCGGCTAGCGGCTACAATGAGCAGTTCTTC. It yields the protein CASSQAASGYNEQFF.

This chain connects TRBV7-2 to TRBJ2-7; weak D call: TRBD2 (5 bases). The germline V gene has CDR1 SGHTA and CDR2 FQGNSA. CDR3 length equals 15 residues. Trimming pared 2 bases from V and 2 bases from J, leaving 13 bases between. Here the CDR3 DNA reads TGTGCCAGCAGCTTATCGATAGCGAGAGCCTACGAGCAGTACTTC. It yields the protein CASSLSIARAYEQYF.

The J gene is TRBJ2-7, the V gene TRBV7-2, with TRBD2 matching over 7 bases. The V segment lost 5 bases and the J segment 2 bases; nucleotides outside the gene matches: 3. The CDR3 runs 13 residues. The V gene's germline CDR1 is SGHTA and CDR2 FQGNSA. The CDR3 sequence is CASSPRGAYEQYF. The CDR3 DNA sequence: TGTGCCAGCAGCCCCCGGGGGGCCTACGAGCAGTACTTC. The full variable domain, in which reference TRBV7-2 and TRBJ2-7 provide the parts outside the CDR3, is GAGVSQSPSNKVTEKGKDVELRCDPISGHTALYWYRQSLGQGLEFLIYFQGNSAPDKSGLPSDRFSAERTGGSVSTLTIQRTQQEDSAVYLCASSPRGAYEQYFGPGTRLTVT.

This clone was seen a few times. The chain is built from TRBV29-1 and TRBJ1-2, with unresolved D. This CDR3 comprises 12 residues. Trimming shortened V by 5 bases and J by 4 bases, and 11 bases separated the two germline ends. CDR1 is SQVTM and CDR2 is ANQGSEA in the germline V gene. CDR3 DNA sequence: TGCAGCGTTTCTGACGCGGCCTATGGCTACACCTTC. Residues: CSVSDAAYGYTF.

This chain uses TRBV7-9 with TRBJ2-7, with a weak D call TRBD2 (6 bases). This CDR3 spans 16 amino acids. Trimming removed 4 bases at V and 5 bases at J, with 21 bases between. Germline V gene lookup returns CDR1 SEHNR and CDR2 FQNEAQ (reference sequence). Written as DNA, the CDR3 is TGTGCCAGCAGCTATGCCGGGACTCACCACGGACACGAGCAGTACTTC. Translation: CASSYAGTHHGHEQYF. The variable domain in full, completed from reference TRBV7-9 and TRBJ2-7, reads DTGVSQNPRHKITKRGQNVTFRCDPISEHNRLYWYRQTLGQGPEFLTYFQNEAQLEKSRLLSDRFSAERPKGSFSTLEIQRTEQGDSAMYLCASSYAGTHHGHEQYFGPGTRLTVT.

V is TRBV7-8 and J is TRBJ2-7; tentatively, D is TRBD2 (5 bases). Germline CDR1 SGHVS, CDR2 FQNEAQ. V was pared by 0 bases and J by 2 bases, with 17 bases between. The CDR3 spans 17 residues. The CDR3 region has the DNA TGTGCCAGCAGCTTAGCGAGGGTGTCAGCGACCCCCTACGAGCAGTACTTC. It yields the protein CASSLARVSATPYEQYF.

The chain employs TRBV9 and TRBJ2-1; 11 bases are a match to TRBD2. Germline V gene data show CDR1 as SGDLS and CDR2 as YYNGEE. V was pared by 4 bases and J by 7 bases, with 4 bases of the junction left unmatched. The CDR3 has 14 residues. CDR3 sequence: CASSIAGGPNEQFF. For the CDR3, the DNA is TGTGCCAGCAGCATAGCGGGAGGGCCTAATGAGCAGTTCTTC.

The DNA for the CDR3 is TGTGCCAGCAGCACCCGGACTAGCTCAGATACGCAGTATTTT. Translated, it gives CASSTRTSSDTQYF. The genes are TRBV5-6 and TRBJ2-3; 8 nucleotides line up with TRBD2. The CDR3 consists of 14 residues. Germline loops: CDR1 SGHDT, CDR2 YYEEEE. The V and J ends lost 4 bases and 4 bases, in that order; junction bases with no gene match: 5.

The chain is built from TRBV7-3 and TRBJ2-1; the match to TRBD2 covers 9 bases. Germline CDR1 is SGHTA and CDR2 is FQGTGA. Trimming cost V 0 bases and J 7 bases; bases outside gene matches: 4. This CDR3 comprises 15 residues. The CDR3 DNA is TGTGCCAGCAGCTTAACGGCGGGAGGGTTGAATGAGCAGTTCTTC. This translates into CASSLTAGGLNEQFF.

The V and J genes are TRBV9 and TRBJ2-1; D ambiguous. Trimming pared 0 bases from V and 9 bases from J, leaving 4 bases between. CDR3 length equals 11 residues. Germline V gene lookup returns CDR1 SGDLS and CDR2 YYNGEE. CDR3 sequence (DNA): TGTGCCAGCAGCGTAGGAGGTGAGCAGTTCTTC. Translating it yields CASSVGGEQFF.

This chain uses TRBV27 with TRBJ1-4; tentative D call: TRBD1 (6 bases). Germline V gene data show CDR1 as MNHEY and CDR2 as SMNVEV (reference sequence). Trimming pared 6 bases from V and 8 bases from J, leaving 13 bases between. CDR3 size: 13 residues. The CDR3, as DNA: TGTGCCAGCAGCCCCACGGGGGGCGAAAAACTGTTTTTT. It is translated as CASSPTGGEKLFF.

This clone was counted a single time. V gene TRBV18 combines with J gene TRBJ2-6; the D is unclear. Germline CDR1 is KGHSH and CDR2 is LQKENI. The CDR3 is made up of 13 amino acids. Between the trimmed V and J ends, which lost 6 bases and 4 bases, there was a span of 7 bases. The CDR3 DNA reads TGTGCCAGCTCGCACGGGGGGGCCAACGTCCTGACTTTC. Translating it yields CASSHGGANVLTF.

This rearrangement joins TRBV7-2 to TRBJ2-5, with D perhaps matching TRBD2 (5 bases). Trimming removed 4 bases at V and 3 bases at J, with 6 bases between. Germline V CDR1 and CDR2: SGHTA, FQGNSA. The CDR3 runs 12 residues. CDR3 region: CASSYGEETQYF. The CDR3 coding sequence is TGTGCCAGCAGCTACGGGGAAGAGACCCAGTACTTC.

This chain connects TRBV30 to TRBJ1-2, with D unclear. This CDR3 spans 14 amino acids. The germline gives CDR1 GTSNPN, CDR2 SVGIG (reference sequence). The V gene lost 3 bases and the J gene lost 6 bases, with 17 bases spanning the gap. For the CDR3, the DNA is TGTGCCTGGAGCACGGGGAGGGTCGGGAATGGCTACACCTTC. Its translation is CAWSTGRVGNGYTF.

This clone has only one observation. The V call is TRBV6-5, the J call TRBJ2-1; the D is unclear. Germline V gene lookup returns CDR1 MNHEY and CDR2 SVGAGI. V was cut by 4 bases and J by 1 base, with 11 bases left in between. CDR3 length: 15 residues. Written as DNA, the CDR3 is TGTGCCAGCAGTTCCCGACAAGATTCCTACAATGAGCAGTTCTTC. Translated, it gives CASSSRQDSYNEQFF.

This chain links TRBV7-2 with TRBJ2-1; 9 bases map to TRBD2. J was trimmed by 6 bases and V by 3 bases; bases with no gene match: 3. Germline CDR1 and CDR2: SGHTA and FQGNSA. CDR3 length: 14 residues. The CDR3 protein is CASSLSLAGNEQFF. The CDR3 coding sequence is TGTGCCAGCAGCTTGTCACTAGCGGGCAATGAGCAGTTCTTC. The complete variable domain, with remaining parts taken from reference TRBV7-2 and TRBJ2-1, reads GAGVSQSPSNKVTEKGKDVELRCDPISGHTALYWYRQSLGQGLEFLIYFQGNSAPDKSGLPSDRFSAERTGGSVSTLTIQRTQQEDSAVYLCASSLSLAGNEQFFGPGTRLTVL.